The 12 T cell receptor beta chains below come from one sample, sequenced in a study of metastatic and nonmetastatic thyroid tumors. No patient had received any treatment before thyroid surgery. From the PCR reads, TCRdb re-called clones with MiXCR. Found here are fewer than 30,000 clones, 15% of them singletons; the top ten hold 3.3%. The sample was blood. These receptor sequences come from a female donor with papillary thyroid cancer or a benign thyroid nodule (not recorded which). Some clones in this sample may be carry-over from other donors' samples.

In its sample, this clone was seen many times. V gene TRBV14 combines with J gene TRBJ2-5; 15 bases line up with TRBD2. CDR1 SGHDN and CDR2 FVKESK come from the germline V gene. J was trimmed by 6 bases and V by 4 bases; bases with no gene match: 6. The length of the CDR3 is 16 residues. The CDR3 protein is CASSPRTSGRGKTQYF. The CDR3 nucleotides are TGTGCCAGCAGCCCGCGGACTAGCGGGAGGGGAAAGACCCAGTACTTC.

In this sample, this clone turned up many times. A much larger clone is a single base away; this may be a read error. This chain uses TRBV7-3 with TRBJ2-1, with TRBD1 as a possible D gene (5 bases). Germline assignment: CDR1 SGHTA and CDR2 FQGTGA. The CDR3 loop spans 14 amino acids. The CDR3 here is CASSPSDTYNEQSF. Written as DNA, the CDR3 is TGTGCCAGCAGCCCCTCGGACACCTACAATGAGCAGTCCTTC. Combining the CDR3 with reference TRBV7-3 and TRBJ2-1 gives the whole variable domain GAGVSQTPSNKVTEKGKYVELRCDPISGHTALYWYRQSLGQGPEFLIYFQGTGAADDSGLPNDRFFAVRPEGSVSTLKIQRTERGDSAVYLCASSPSDTYNEQSFGPGTRLTVL.

This clone was counted many times. This chain uses TRBV28 with TRBJ1-4; possible D gene TRBD1, 5 bases. CDR1 and CDR2 from the germline V gene are MDHEN and SYDVKM. V lost 2 bases and J lost 4, with 11 bases in between. The CDR3 runs 15 residues. The CDR3 loop is CASSLGGDGNEKLFF. The CDR3 bases are TGTGCCAGCAGTTTAGGAGGGGATGGTAATGAAAAACTGTTTTTT. The variable domain in full, completed from reference TRBV28 and TRBJ1-4, reads DVKVTQSSRYLVKRTGEKVFLECVQDMDHENMFWYRQDPGLGLRLIYFSYDVKMKEKGDIPEGYSVSREKKERFSLILESASTNQTSMYLCASSLGGDGNEKLFFGSGTQLSVL.

This clone ranks as medium-sized. This chain joins TRBV6-1 and TRBJ1-1; possible D gene TRBD1, 5 bases. This CDR3 has 13 residues. Trimming took off 5 bases at V and 1 base at J, with 8 bases between the two ends. Germline CDR1 and CDR2: MNHNS and SASEGT. This chain's CDR3 is CASSRGPNTEAFF. The CDR3 nucleotides are TGTGCCAGCAGTAGGGGCCCGAACACTGAAGCTTTCTTT.

This clone was seen repeatedly, ten times or more. The chain carries TRBV20-1 and TRBJ1-5; a possible D gene is TRBD1 (5 bases). The CDR3 has 15 amino acids. Trimming took 1 base from V and 4 from J, leaving 14 bases between them. Germline values: CDR1 DFQATT, CDR2 SNEGSKA (reference sequence). In DNA, the CDR3 is TGCAGTGCTAGAGCGGACACGATACCGAATCAGCCCCAGCATTTT. It specifies CSARADTIPNQPQHF.

This clone has at least ten counts. The rearrangement uses TRBV5-4 and TRBJ2-3; D not resolved. CDR3 length equals 12 residues. Germline V gene lookup returns CDR1 SGHNT and CDR2 YYREEE (reference sequence). The ends were cut back, 7 bases at V and 10 bases at J, with 16 bases in the middle. The CDR3 sequence: CASRQEGYPQYF. CDR3 DNA sequence: TGTGCCAGCCGCCAGGAAGGGTATCCGCAGTATTTT.

In this sample, this clone turned up many times. The chain carries TRBV7-6 and TRBJ2-1, with 14 bases identical to TRBD2. This CDR3 contains 16 residues. CDR1 and CDR2 from the germline V gene are SGHVS and FNYEAQ. V shed 5 bases, J shed 4 bases, and the junction held 4 bases outside the gene matches. The CDR3 DNA reads as TGTGCCAGCAGCAAAGGGACTAGCGGGAGATACAATGAGCAGTTCTTC. Translation: CASSKGTSGRYNEQFF.

This clone was seen at least ten times. This sequence joins TRBV5-1 and TRBJ2-3, with TRBD2 matching 14 bases. Germline CDR1 reads SGHRS; CDR2 reads YFSETQ. The CDR3 spans 17 residues. The trim removed 4 bases at V and 4 bases at J, leaving 8 bases unmatched. The CDR3 coding sequence is TGCGCCAGCAGCCCTGGCGGACTAGCGGGAGGTTCAGATACGCAGTATTTT. This gives the protein CASSPGGLAGGSDTQYF.

This clone was detected many times. The CDR3 nucleotides read TGTGCCAGTGTCCCACTAGCGGGAGATGGTAGTGAGCAGTTCTTC. Protein: CASVPLAGDGSEQFF. The gene calls are TRBV27 and TRBJ2-1; 11 bases line up with TRBD2. V gave up 9 bases and J gave up 9 bases; unmatched junction bases: 13. The length of the CDR3 is 15 residues. CDR1 is MNHEY and CDR2 is SMNVEV in the germline V gene (reference sequence).

This clone is labeled medium-sized. The V call is TRBV20-1, the J call TRBJ2-1; D ambiguous. Trimming took 0 bases from V and 1 from J, leaving 7 bases between them. The CDR3 runs to 14 residues. Germline-derived CDR1 and CDR2 are DFQATT and SNEGSKA (reference sequence). CDR3 in amino acids: CSARDLQSYNEQFF. The DNA of the CDR3 is TGCAGTGCTAGAGATCTGCAGTCCTACAATGAGCAGTTCTTC.

This clone has at least ten counts. Other DNA sequences from this sample encode an identical CDR3 as well. The rearrangement links TRBV28 to TRBJ2-2; no clear D. The V end lost 3 bases, the J end lost 8 bases, and 4 bases lay between the germline ends. Germline CDR1 and CDR2: MDHEN and SYDVKM. The CDR3 runs 11 residues. The CDR3 spells CASSFPGELFF. The CDR3 bases are TGTGCCAGCAGTTTTCCGGGGGAGCTGTTTTTT.

This clone was observed a handful of times. The rearrangement joins TRBV15 to TRBJ2-2, with D perhaps TRBD2 (6 bases). Between the trimmed V and J ends, which lost 7 bases and 4 bases, there was a span of 19 bases. The germline V gene has CDR1 LNHNV and CDR2 YYDKDF (reference sequence). The CDR3 loop spans 16 amino acids. The CDR3 protein is CATIRASVWSTGELFF. The CDR3 nucleotides read TGTGCCACCATCAGGGCTAGCGTTTGGAGCACCGGGGAGCTGTTTTTT.